A selection of T cell receptor beta chains follows, all from one sample in a study of human T cells and chemical hapten exposure. TCRdb itself ran the RACE reads through MiXCR, one entry per CDR3 protein. The data contain roughly 120,000 distinct CDR3 sequences, approximately 13% of them singletons. The material was whole blood, obtained in connection with sensitization to the hapten diphenylcyclopropenone (DPC). The receptors here all came from a man younger than 30 with alopecia areata. Some clones in this sample may be carry-over from other donors' samples. Each CDR3 is given with its conserved first and last residue. The order of the fields is D gene, clone size, J gene, V gene, CDR3 protein, CDR3 DNA. The D gene is left open where the match is weak. Size tells how often a clone was seen (once, few, many) or the class of an expanded clone, and some rows leave it out.

- - TRBJ2-7 TRBV3-1 CASSQGLKNLISYEQYF TGTGCCAGCAGCCAAGGTCTTAAGAACCTGATCTCCTACGAGCAGTACTTC
TRBD1 - TRBJ2-7 TRBV28 CASRREKTGVYEQYF TGTGCCAGCAGACGAGAAAAGACAGGGGTCTACGAGCAGTACTTC
- few TRBJ1-5 TRBV6-1 CASMGLDRFDQPQHF TGTGCCAGCATGGGGCTTGACAGGTTTGATCAGCCCCAGCATTTT
- few TRBJ1-3 TRBV4-2 CASSQDMKGFSVF TGTGCCAGCAGCCAAGATATGAAAGGGTTTTCGGTCTTT
- - TRBJ2-6 TRBV9 CASSVAMEGNVLTF TGTGCCAGCAGCGTAGCAATGGAAGGCAACGTCCTGACTTTC
TRBD2 few TRBJ2-4 TRBV28 CASSIPVGTSGGAKNIQYF TGTGCCAGCAGTATCCCGGTCGGGACTAGCGGGGGAGCCAAAAACATTCAGTACTTC
- - TRBJ1-3 TRBV29-1 CSVEVQGRRNTIYF TGCAGCGTTGAAGTACAGGGACGAAGAAACACCATATATTTT
- - TRBJ2-1 TRBV3-1 CASSPTIGEQFF TGTGCCAGCAGCCCTACGATTGGAGAGCAGTTCTTC
TRBD2 few TRBJ2-1 TRBV4-1 CASRSRAGVYNEQFF TGCGCCAGCCGAAGCCGAGCGGGGGTCTACAATGAGCAGTTCTTC
TRBD1 few TRBJ1-1 TRBV5-4 CASSLGQGWNTEAFF TGTGCCAGCAGCTTGGGACAGGGGTGGAACACTGAAGCTTTCTTT
TRBD1 - TRBJ1-2 TRBV28 CASRRGQGNYGYTF TGTGCCAGCAGGAGGGGACAGGGTAACTATGGCTACACCTTC
- many TRBJ1-5 TRBV12-3/TRBV12-4 CASSLRHQPQHF TGTGCCAGCAGTTTAAGGCATCAGCCCCAGCATTTT
- few TRBJ1-4 TRBV4-3 CASSQERSGLWEKLFF TGCGCCAGCAGCCAAGAACGATCCGGGTTATGGGAAAAACTGTTTTTT
- few TRBJ1-1 TRBV4-3 CASSQDPFDINTEAFF TGCGCCAGCAGCCAGGATCCATTCGACATTAACACTGAAGCTTTCTTT
- - TRBJ2-1 TRBV4-3 CASSQEPASYNEQFF TGCGCCAGCAGCCAAGAACCCGCCTCCTACAATGAGCAGTTCTTC
TRBD1 few TRBJ1-1 TRBV4-1 CASSQEGDRYTEAFF TGCGCCAGCAGCCAAGAGGGGGACAGATACACTGAAGCTTTCTTT
TRBD1 - TRBJ2-1 TRBV20-1 CSARTGRYNEQFF TGCAGTGCTCGGACAGGTCGCTACAATGAGCAGTTCTTC
- - TRBJ1-4 TRBV19 CASSKEKLFF TGTGCCAGTAGTAAAGAAAAACTGTTTTTT
- many TRBJ1-1 TRBV5-6 CASSLATEAFF TGTGCCAGCAGCCTTGCCACTGAAGCTTTCTTT
TRBD1 few TRBJ1-2 TRBV6-2/TRBV6-3 CASSSTRTRDSFNYGYTF TGTGCCAGCAGTTCTACTAGGACCCGGGACAGCTTTAACTATGGCTACACCTTC
- few TRBJ2-3 TRBV10-1 CASSETLYPTDTQYF TGCGCCAGCAGTGAAACACTGTATCCCACAGATACGCAGTATTTT
- few TRBJ2-7 TRBV29-1 CSATGSYEQYF TGCAGCGCTACTGGGAGTTACGAGCAGTACTTC
- many TRBJ1-6 TRBV7-9 CASSLGFNSPLHF TGTGCCAGCAGCTTGGGCTTTAATTCACCCCTCCACTTT
- - TRBJ2-3 TRBV27 CASSLILTDTQYF TGTGCCAGCAGTTTAATCCTCACAGATACGCAGTATTTT
- many TRBJ1-5 TRBV18 CASSPGSSNQPQHF TGTGCCAGCTCACCTGGATCTAGCAATCAGCCCCAGCATTTT
- few TRBJ1-1 TRBV7-9 CASSHARGAGEAFF TGTGCCAGCAGCCATGCAAGGGGGGCTGGTGAAGCTTTCTTT
TRBD1 - TRBJ2-2 TRBV13 CASRLRDRGDTGELFF TGTGCCAGCAGACTCCGGGACAGGGGGGACACCGGGGAGCTGTTTTTT
- - TRBJ1-1 TRBV6-2/TRBV6-3 CASSYSPGPNTEAFF TGTGCCAGCAGTTACTCGCCGGGCCCGAACACTGAAGCTTTCTTT